Listed here are 8 T cell receptor beta chains from one sample, sequenced in a study of blood T cell repertoires in COVID-19. Only in-frame clones appear in the TCRdb table, and some are missing; sequencing was by immunoSEQ multiplex PCR. In the table there are some 140,000 clones, around 78% of which are singletons. Input material: peripheral blood. Receptor source: a human donor in a cohort sampled during active COVID-19.

In this sample, this clone turned up once. Other DNA sequences of this sample code for an identical CDR3. The chain employs TRBV29-1 and TRBJ1-1; no reliable D call. CDR1 is SQVTM, CDR2 ANQGSEA, per germline. This CDR3 contains 11 residues. Between the trimmed V and J ends, which lost 4 bases and 0 bases, there was a span of 3 bases. CDR3 sequence reads: CSVVMNTEAFF. The CDR3, as DNA: TGCAGCGTTGTAATGAACACTGAAGCTTTCTTT.

The chain links TRBV19 to TRBJ2-3; D call uncertain. The germline V and J ends were trimmed by 2 bases and 0 bases, with 6 bases remaining between them. The V gene's germline CDR1 is LNHDA and CDR2 SQIVND (reference sequence). This CDR3 contains 14 residues. The CDR3 protein is CASSISSSTDTQYF. CDR3 nucleotides: TGTGCCAGTAGTATATCGAGCAGCACAGATACGCAGTATTTT.

The chain combines TRBV5-4 with TRBJ2-7; tentatively, D is TRBD1 (6 bases). This CDR3 comprises 14 residues. Trimming removed 1 base from V and 7 bases from J, with 15 bases in between. Germline V gene lookup returns CDR1 SGHNT and CDR2 YYREEE (reference sequence). CDR3 nucleotide sequence: TGTGCCAGCAGCTTGCCACAGGGAGTGGAAGAGCAGTACTTC. This sequence encodes CASSLPQGVEEQYF. Using reference TRBV5-4 and TRBJ2-7 for the parts outside the CDR3, the full variable domain is ETGVTQSPTHLIKTRGQQVTLRCSSQSGHNTVSWYQQALGQGPQFIFQYYREEENGRGNFPPRFSGLQFPNYSSELNVNALELDDSALYLCASSLPQGVEEQYFGPGTRLTVT.

The V call is TRBV24-1, the J call TRBJ1-5; D is ambiguous. Germline V CDR1 and CDR2: KGHDR, SFDVKD. The length of the CDR3 is 16 residues. Deletions cut 4 bases from V and 1 base from J, with 13 bases between. The CDR3 here is CATSDDRVGSNQPQHF. The CDR3 DNA follows: TGTGCCACCAGTGACGACCGGGTCGGAAGCAATCAGCCCCAGCATTTT.

The chain couples TRBV19 to TRBJ1-5; D not resolved. V was shortened by 6 bases and J by 0 bases, with 9 bases between the two germline ends. Germline V CDR1 and CDR2: LNHDA, SQIVND (reference sequence). The CDR3 has 14 residues. The CDR3 protein is CASRLRNSNQPQHF. The DNA of the CDR3 is TGTGCCAGTAGGCTTAGAAATAGCAATCAGCCCCAGCATTTT.

V and J are TRBV2 and TRBJ2-2, with 9 bases matching TRBD2. The germline CDR1 and CDR2 sequences are SNHLY and FYNNEI. The CDR3 contains 15 residues. The CDR3 bases are TGTTCCTCGCGGGAGGGTACCGTAATAACCGGGGAGCTGTTTTTT. This encodes CSSREGTVITGELFF.

For the CDR3, the DNA is TGTGCCAGCAGCTGGGGCGGGAACACAGATACGCAGTATTTT. Its translation is CASSWGGNTDTQYF. The rearrangement joins TRBV5-5 to TRBJ2-3; possible D gene TRBD2, 6 bases. Trimming left V 3 bases short and J 2 bases short, with 10 bases between. There are 14 residues in the CDR3. Per the germline V gene, CDR1 is SGHKS and CDR2 is YYEKEE (reference sequence).

This chain joins TRBV5-4 and TRBJ2-2; a possible D gene is TRBD2 (5 bases). Germline V gene data show CDR1 as SGHNT and CDR2 as YYREEE (reference sequence). V was shortened by 3 bases and J by 6 bases, with 12 bases between the two germline ends. This CDR3 has 14 amino acids. The CDR3 coding sequence is TGTGCCAGCAGCTCGCGGACTGATCCCGGGGAGCTGTTTTTT. Translated, it gives CASSSRTDPGELFF. Full variable domain (remainder filled in from reference TRBV5-4 and TRBJ2-2): ETGVTQSPTHLIKTRGQQVTLRCSSQSGHNTVSWYQQALGQGPQFIFQYYREEENGRGNFPPRFSGLQFPNYSSELNVNALELDDSALYLCASSSRTDPGELFFGEGSRLTVL.